This entry concerns a single T cell receptor beta chain. CDR3 length equals 14 residues. Germline V CDR1 and CDR2: LGHDT, YNNKEL (reference sequence). V was pared by 8 bases and J by 10 bases, with 23 bases between. This sample stems from a study of blood T cells in healthy people across ages. With a J-beta primer mix and a sample-barcoded 5' primer, a second PCR ran about 7 to 11 cycles. Each CDR3 protein is one row after TCRdb ran MiXCR on the 5' RACE reads. The sample carries around 1,500,000 distinct CDR3 sequences, roughly 45% recorded once. This receptor was taken from a woman under 30 in good health. This chain connects TRBV3-1 to TRBJ1-1, with a tentative D call TRBD1 (6 bases). The sample comprised blood. The CDR3 reads CASQTGTTGYGAFF. The CDR3 DNA reads TGTGCCAGCCAAACCGGGACAACAGGGTACGGAGCTTTCTTT.